These 21 T cell receptor beta chains came from one sample sequenced in a study of shared clonotypes between healthy human individuals (TCRdb year 2020). Library preparation employed the immunoSEQ multiplex PCR assay. TCRdb obtained this table from immuneACCESS and retained in-frame rearrangements with V and J assigned. These tables miss some clones; where compared with another copy, unresolved V genes account for less than half of the shortfall, and the remainder is unexplained. This sample lists about 680,000 clones; around 74% were detected once. The ten largest make up 1.5% to 2% of the sample. Sequencing was carried out using memory CD4+ T cells sorted from blood. In the paper's terms, the cell subset or site label means: CD45RA-negative fraction. Receptors were obtained from a woman between 25 and 40 years old in good health.

The chain links TRBV12-5 to TRBJ1-1, with 9 bases that match TRBD1. The CDR3 sequence is 18 residues long. The trim removed 2 bases at V and 4 bases at J, leaving 14 bases unmatched. From germline, CDR1 is LGHNT and CDR2 FRNRAP. CDR3 region: CASGLTIAGGQGLTEAFF. CDR3 in DNA: TGTGCTAGTGGTTTGACTATAGCGGGGGGACAGGGCCTCACTGAAGCTTTCTTT. The complete variable domain, with remaining parts taken from reference TRBV12-5 and TRBJ1-1, reads DARVTQTPRHKVTEMGQEVTMRCQPILGHNTVFWYRQTMMQGLELLAYFRNRAPLDDSGMPKDRFSAEMPDATLATLKIQPSEPRDSAVYFCASGLTIAGGQGLTEAFFGQGTRLTVV.

The chain employs TRBV6-1 and TRBJ1-1; no definite D call. From germline, CDR1 is MNHNS and CDR2 SASEGT. V gave up 8 bases and J gave up 4 bases, with 14 bases separating them. The CDR3 spans 13 residues. CDR3 bases: TGTGCCAGCGTCGAGTACCGTGGCACTGAAGCTTTCTTT. Translated: CASVEYRGTEAFF.

Of note for this clone: A clone one base away is much larger, so this may be a read error. This rearrangement joins TRBV6-1 to TRBJ2-7; weak D call: TRBD2 (5 bases). The length of the CDR3 is 12 residues. The V end lost 6 bases, the J end lost 0 bases, and 6 bases lay between the germline ends. Germline V gives CDR1 MNHNS, CDR2 SASEGT. DNA for the CDR3: TGTGCCAGCAGAGGGAGCTCCTACGAGCAGTACTTC. It codes for CASRGSSYEQYF.

The chain is built from TRBV7-9 and TRBJ1-1; D may be TRBD1 (6 bases). Germline V gene sequence: CDR1 SEHNR, CDR2 FQNEAQ (reference sequence). There are 13 residues in the CDR3. Trimming cost V 1 base and J 7 bases, with 10 bases left between them. In nucleotides, the CDR3 is TGTGCCAGCAGCTTAGTTCTACAGGGTGAAGCTTTCTTT. Residues: CASSLVLQGEAFF.

V usage is TRBV6-1 and J usage is TRBJ2-5; D might be TRBD2 (6 bases). Trimming shortened V by 5 bases and J by 5 bases, and 15 bases separated the two germline ends. The CDR3 extends over 14 amino acids. Germline V gene sequence: CDR1 MNHNS, CDR2 SASEGT. The CDR3 DNA sequence: TGTGCCAGCAGTTTGACAGACGGAGGGGAGACCCAGTACTTC. Its translation: CASSLTDGGETQYF.

The chain links TRBV7-3 to TRBJ2-2; TRBD1 might be the D (5 bases). V was trimmed by 0 bases and J by 6 bases, leaving 23 bases between them. CDR1 is SGHTA, CDR2 FQGTGA, per germline. The CDR3 has 19 residues. The CDR3 here is CASSLTMGPPLTDAGELFF. The CDR3 DNA follows: TGTGCCAGCAGCTTAACGATGGGGCCTCCTTTGACAGACGCCGGGGAGCTGTTTTTT. Filled out from reference TRBV7-3 and TRBJ2-2, the complete variable domain reads GAGVSQTPSNKVTEKGKYVELRCDPISGHTALYWYRQSLGQGPEFLIYFQGTGAADDSGLPNDRFFAVRPEGSVSTLKIQRTERGDSAVYLCASSLTMGPPLTDAGELFFGEGSRLTVL.

The chain is built from TRBV2 and TRBJ1-1; D not resolved. V lost 7 bases and J lost 4, with 10 bases in between. CDR1 SNHLY and CDR2 FYNNEI come from the germline V gene. This CDR3 has 12 residues. This CDR3 reads CASKLDGTEAFF. Here the CDR3 DNA reads TGTGCCAGCAAACTCGACGGCACTGAAGCTTTCTTT.

This chain links TRBV28 with TRBJ2-3; 8 positions match TRBD1. Germline V lookup: CDR1 MDHEN, CDR2 SYDVKM. CDR3 length: 14 amino acids. The V and J ends lost 6 bases and 5 bases, in that order; junction bases with no gene match: 7. The CDR3 loop is CASSHRQGIDTQYF. CDR3 DNA sequence: TGTGCCAGCAGCCATCGACAGGGGATAGATACGCAGTATTTT.

The chain uses TRBV5-1 and TRBJ2-5, with 10 bases lining up with TRBD2. Trimming at V came to 4 bases and at J to 4 bases, leaving 7 bases not matched to a gene. In germline, CDR1 is SGHRS, CDR2 YFSETQ. The CDR3 length is 15 residues. CDR3 loop: CASSPGTSEIETQYF. In DNA, the CDR3 is TGCGCCAGCAGCCCCGGGACTAGCGAGATAGAGACCCAGTACTTC.

With respect to this clone: Other DNA sequences in this specimen translate into the identical CDR3. The rearrangement joins TRBV18 to TRBJ2-1; possible D gene TRBD1, 6 bases. The CDR3 totals 13 residues. V dropped 6 bases and J dropped 4 bases, with 10 bases sitting between them. CDR1 is KGHSH, CDR2 LQKENI, per germline. CDR3 sequence (DNA): TGTGCCAGCTCTCCGGACAGTTACAATGAGCAGTTCTTC. Encoded protein: CASSPDSYNEQFF.

The V gene is TRBV7-9, the J gene TRBJ2-7; 10 bases agree with TRBD2. Germline CDR1 and CDR2: SEHNR and FQNEAQ (reference sequence). This CDR3 has 14 amino acids. Trimming removed 4 bases from V and 6 bases from J; junction bases left unmatched: 6. CDR3 DNA: TGTGCCAGCAGCTCCGGACTAGCGGTATCCGAGCAGTACTTC. Its protein product is CASSSGLAVSEQYF. Based on the CDR3 plus reference TRBV7-9 and TRBJ2-7, the full variable domain is DTGVSQNPRHKITKRGQNVTFRCDPISEHNRLYWYRQTLGQGPEFLTYFQNEAQLEKSRLLSDRFSAERPKGSFSTLEIQRTEQGDSAMYLCASSSGLAVSEQYFGPGTRLTVT.

Comment on this clone: Possible read error: a much larger clone is one base away. The chain uses TRBV7-6 and TRBJ2-3; D not resolved. The CDR3 is 14 residues long. The V gene lost 3 bases and the J gene lost 0 bases, with 7 bases spanning the gap. Germline values: CDR1 SGHVS, CDR2 FNYEAQ. The CDR3 bases are TGTGCCAGCAGCTTTGGAGCGAGCACAGATACGCAGTATTTT. As protein: CASSFGASTDTQYF.

In this sample, this clone turned up once. The chain is built from TRBV28 and TRBJ2-1; TRBD1 matches at 8 bases. The germline V gene has CDR1 MDHEN and CDR2 SYDVKM. This CDR3 is 16 amino acids long. The V and J ends lost 4 bases and 4 bases, in that order; junction bases with no gene match: 9. Here the CDR3 DNA reads TGTGCCAGCAGTTCAACTTCAGGGGGCGCTTACAATGAGCAGTTCTTC. This translates into CASSSTSGGAYNEQFF.

The chain carries TRBV2 and TRBJ2-3; TRBD2 matches 8 bases. V was pared by 3 bases and J by 11 bases, with 13 bases of the junction left unmatched. CDR1 and CDR2 from the germline V gene are SNHLY and FYNNEI. The CDR3 has 15 residues. In DNA form, the CDR3 reads TGTGCCAGCAGTGAGGTTGGCGGGAGCGGGGGCGGGCAGTATTTT. As protein: CASSEVGGSGGGQYF.

J is TRBJ1-1 and V is TRBV6-4, with D unresolved. Trimming removed 4 bases at V and 1 base at J, with 7 bases between. The germline CDR1 and CDR2 sequences are MRHNA and SNTAGT. The CDR3 runs 13 residues. CDR3 loop: CASSVEGNTEAFF. The CDR3 DNA follows: TGTGCCAGCAGTGTGGAGGGGAACACTGAAGCTTTCTTT.

This chain connects TRBV28 to TRBJ2-3; D not resolved. The CDR3 consists of 13 residues. From germline, CDR1 is MDHEN and CDR2 SYDVKM. V lost 1 base and J 4 bases, leaving 6 bases between the germline ends. The CDR3 nucleotides are TGTGCCAGCAGTTTATATAGCCCAGATACGCAGTATTTT. This translates into CASSLYSPDTQYF. Full variable domain (remainder filled in from reference TRBV28 and TRBJ2-3): DVKVTQSSRYLVKRTGEKVFLECVQDMDHENMFWYRQDPGLGLRLIYFSYDVKMKEKGDIPEGYSVSREKKERFSLILESASTNQTSMYLCASSLYSPDTQYFGPGTRLTVL.

V usage is TRBV5-5 and J usage is TRBJ2-7, with TRBD2 matching 7 bases. The CDR3 consists of 14 residues. Per the germline V gene, CDR1 is SGHKS and CDR2 is YYEKEE (reference sequence). With 1 base clipped from V and 7 bases from J, the junction kept 8 bases outside the gene matches. CDR3 DNA: TGTGCCAGCAGCTTGATGGGGGGGATGCGGGAGCAGTACTTC. It codes for CASSLMGGMREQYF.

This clone came up a few times. The chain is built from TRBV5-1 and TRBJ1-1; D unresolved. This CDR3 is built from 15 residues. Germline CDR1 SGHRS, CDR2 YFSETQ. V shed 0 bases and J shed 4 bases, with 13 bases lying between them. This CDR3 is CASSLGISGTTEAFF. Written as DNA, the CDR3 is TGCGCCAGCAGCTTGGGGATTTCGGGAACCACTGAAGCTTTCTTT.

The chain recombines TRBV9 with TRBJ2-1; D unresolved. V was shortened by 4 bases and J by 5 bases, with 10 bases between the two germline ends. The CDR3 runs 13 residues. Germline V gene lookup returns CDR1 SGDLS and CDR2 YYNGEE. DNA of the CDR3: TGTGCCAGCAGCACCAATATCAACAATGAGCAGTTCTTC. The encoded protein is CASSTNINNEQFF.

V gene TRBV6-5 combines with J gene TRBJ2-1; D not resolved. Germline V gene sequence: CDR1 MNHEY, CDR2 SVGAGI. The CDR3 length is 14 residues. The V end lost 4 bases, the J end lost 1 base, and 8 bases lay between the germline ends. The CDR3 DNA reads TGTGCCAGCAGTTTTCGCGGTTCCTACAATGAGCAGTTCTTC. The encoded protein is CASSFRGSYNEQFF.

The chain employs TRBV7-2 and TRBJ1-1, with D maybe TRBD1 (5 bases). Germline loops: CDR1 SGHTA, CDR2 FQGNSA. V lost 8 bases and J lost 0, with 16 bases in between. This CDR3 region has 15 residues. CDR3 nucleotides: TGTGCCAGCTCAGCGGAGGGGTTAATGAACACTGAAGCTTTCTTT. It codes for CASSAEGLMNTEAFF. The whole variable domain, filled in from reference TRBV7-2 and TRBJ1-1, reads GAGVSQSPSNKVTEKGKDVELRCDPISGHTALYWYRQSLGQGLEFLIYFQGNSAPDKSGLPSDRFSAERTGGSVSTLTIQRTQQEDSAVYLCASSAEGLMNTEAFFGQGTRLTVV.